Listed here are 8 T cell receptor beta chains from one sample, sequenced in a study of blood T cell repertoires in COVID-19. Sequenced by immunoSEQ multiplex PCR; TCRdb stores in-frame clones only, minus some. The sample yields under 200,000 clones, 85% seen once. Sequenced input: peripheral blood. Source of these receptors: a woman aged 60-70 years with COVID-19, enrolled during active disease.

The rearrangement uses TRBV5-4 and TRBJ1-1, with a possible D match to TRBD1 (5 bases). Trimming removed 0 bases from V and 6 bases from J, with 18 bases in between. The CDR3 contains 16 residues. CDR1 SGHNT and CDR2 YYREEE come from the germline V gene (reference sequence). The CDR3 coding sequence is TGTGCCAGCAGCTTGGGGGCAGGGCGGTTAGCGGCTGAAGCTTTCTTT. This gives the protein CASSLGAGRLAAEAFF. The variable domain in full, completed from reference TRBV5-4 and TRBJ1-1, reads ETGVTQSPTHLIKTRGQQVTLRCSSQSGHNTVSWYQQALGQGPQFIFQYYREEENGRGNFPPRFSGLQFPNYSSELNVNALELDDSALYLCASSLGAGRLAAEAFFGQGTRLTVV.

The CDR3 DNA reads TGTGCCAGTAGTAAAGGCCTTCCTGCGGACACTGAAGCTTTCTTT. Amino acid sequence: CASSKGLPADTEAFF. The chain is built from TRBV19 and TRBJ1-1; D not certain. The CDR3 totals 15 residues. From germline, CDR1 is LNHDA and CDR2 SQIVND (reference sequence). V lost 4 bases and J lost 3, with 15 bases in between.

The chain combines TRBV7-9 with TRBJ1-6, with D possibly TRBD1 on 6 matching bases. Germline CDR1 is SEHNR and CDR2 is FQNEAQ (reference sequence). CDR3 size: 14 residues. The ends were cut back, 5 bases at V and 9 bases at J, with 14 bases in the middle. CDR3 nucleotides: TGTGCCAGCAGCCATGAGGGGGGGACTTCACCCCTCCACTTT. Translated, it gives CASSHEGGTSPLHF.

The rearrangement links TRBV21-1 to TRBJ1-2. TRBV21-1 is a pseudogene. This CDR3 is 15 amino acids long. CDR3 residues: CASSKEQRTKYGYTF. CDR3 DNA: TGTGCCAGCAGCAAAGAACAGAGGACTAAGTATGGCTACACCTTC.

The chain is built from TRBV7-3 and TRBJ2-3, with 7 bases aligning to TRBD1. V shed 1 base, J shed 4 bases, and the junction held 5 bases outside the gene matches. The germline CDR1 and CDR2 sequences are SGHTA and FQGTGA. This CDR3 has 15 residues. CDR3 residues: CASSLIGGSADTQYF. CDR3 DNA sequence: TGTGCCAGCAGCTTAATAGGGGGCTCGGCAGATACGCAGTATTTT.

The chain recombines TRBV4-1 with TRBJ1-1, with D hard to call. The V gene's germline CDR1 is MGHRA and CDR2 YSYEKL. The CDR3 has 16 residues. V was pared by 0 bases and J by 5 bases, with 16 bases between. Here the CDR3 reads CASSQERARVGTEAFF. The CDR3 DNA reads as TGCGCCAGCAGCCAAGAGAGGGCGCGGGTAGGGACTGAAGCTTTCTTT.

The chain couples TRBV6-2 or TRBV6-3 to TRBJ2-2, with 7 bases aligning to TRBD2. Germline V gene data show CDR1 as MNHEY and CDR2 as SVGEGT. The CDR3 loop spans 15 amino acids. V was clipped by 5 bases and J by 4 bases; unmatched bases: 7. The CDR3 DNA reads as TGTGCCAGCAGTCCACAGCGGGGAAGCACCGGGGAGCTGTTTTTT. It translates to CASSPQRGSTGELFF.

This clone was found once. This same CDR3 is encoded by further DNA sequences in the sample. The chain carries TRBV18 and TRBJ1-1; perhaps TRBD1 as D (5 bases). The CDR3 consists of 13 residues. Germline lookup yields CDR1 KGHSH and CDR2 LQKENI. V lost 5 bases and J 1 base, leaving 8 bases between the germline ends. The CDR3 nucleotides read TGTGCCAGCTCATCCGGACAGAACACTGAAGCTTTCTTT. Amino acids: CASSSGQNTEAFF.